The 12 T cell receptor beta chains below all came from one sample that was sequenced in a study of response to subunit inactivated influenza vaccine. A single record per CDR3 protein comes from TCRdb applying MiXCR to the RT-PCR reads. Of approximately 200,000 distinct CDR3 sequences listed, about 15% are singletons. The specimen was CD8+ T cells sorted from PBMCs, collected roughly 5 days after vaccination. The receptors here all came from a middle-aged man who received an inactivated influenza vaccine.

This chain uses TRBV6-5 with TRBJ2-5, with D perhaps TRBD1 (6 bases). The CDR3 runs to 19 residues. V lost 1 base, J lost 0 bases, and 21 bases lay in between. Germline-derived CDR1 and CDR2 are MNHEY and SVGAGI. DNA for the CDR3: TGTGCCAGCAGTTACTTCCCCCCTGCGGGTGGGGGCAACCAAGAGACCCAGTACTTC. Protein product: CASSYFPPAGGGNQETQYF.

The chain employs TRBV4-3 and TRBJ1-2; 8 nucleotides align to TRBD1. The CDR3 extends over 15 amino acids. Germline assignment: CDR1 LGHNA and CDR2 YSLEER. Unmatched junction bases numbered 4, after V lost 1 base and J lost 3 bases. The CDR3 DNA reads as TGCGCCAGCAGCCAAGTTATGACAGGGGACTATGGCTACACCTTC. Protein sequence: CASSQVMTGDYGYTF.

This chain links TRBV12-3 or TRBV12-4 with TRBJ2-3; TRBD2 agrees at 7 bases. The CDR3 length is 14 residues. Trimming removed 8 bases from V and 2 bases from J; junction bases left unmatched: 7. The CDR3, as DNA: TGTGCCAGCCGCCGGGACTACTCCACAGATACGCAGTATTTT. Its translation is CASRRDYSTDTQYF.

The CDR3 sequence is CASSQDLQGAETQYF. CDR3 nucleotide sequence: TGTGCCAGCAGCCAAGATCTGCAGGGGGCTGAGACCCAGTACTTC. The V gene is TRBV4-2, the J gene TRBJ2-5, with TRBD1 identical over 8 bases. After removal of 0 bases from V and 5 bases from J, the junction contained 5 bases not matched to a gene. Looked up from germline, CDR1 is LGHNA and CDR2 is YNFKEQ. CDR3 length: 15 amino acids.

This rearrangement joins TRBV19 to TRBJ1-2, with 8 bases identical to TRBD1. Losses at the gene ends were 3 bases for V and 0 bases for J; bases not matched to a gene: 6. Per germline, CDR1 LNHDA and CDR2 SQIVND (reference sequence). CDR3 length: 16 residues. The CDR3 sequence is CASSIGTGRANYGYTF. CDR3 sequence (DNA): TGTGCCAGTAGTATTGGGACAGGCCGAGCTAACTATGGCTACACCTTC.

The rearrangement links TRBV20-1 to TRBJ2-7; D is unclear. The CDR3 covers 15 residues. V gave up 6 bases and J gave up 1 base, with 19 bases separating them. Germline CDR1 and CDR2: DFQATT and SNEGSKA (reference sequence). CDR3 sequence reads: CSAEGFGGVSYEQYF. The CDR3 bases are TGCAGTGCCGAAGGGTTCGGTGGAGTTTCCTACGAGCAGTACTTC.

This clonotype has ten or more counts. This sequence joins TRBV3-1 and TRBJ2-7; D gene unclear. This CDR3 comprises 11 residues. Germline V gives CDR1 LGHDT, CDR2 YNNKEL (reference sequence). The V and J ends lost 2 bases and 6 bases respectively, with 5 bases between them. The CDR3 protein is CASSQRGEQYF. CDR3 DNA: TGTGCCAGCAGCCAACGCGGCGAGCAGTACTTC.

This clonotype was counted only a few times. The chain employs TRBV12-3 or TRBV12-4 and TRBJ1-5; D is perhaps TRBD1 (6 bases). The ends were cut back, 5 bases at V and 2 bases at J, with 19 bases in the middle. This CDR3 is built from 17 residues. CDR3 in DNA: TGTGCCAGCAGTGATGGACAGACCTCGGTGGGCAATCAGCCCCAGCATTTT. Translating it yields CASSDGQTSVGNQPQHF.

This clonotype has at least ten counts. CDR3 sequence (DNA): TGCGCCAGCAGCTTGAGCCAGAGGGGCACTGAAGCTTTCTTT. It yields the protein CASSLSQRGTEAFF. V is TRBV5-1 and J is TRBJ1-1, with D possibly being TRBD1 (5 bases). This CDR3 is built from 14 residues. Trimming removed 1 base at V and 4 bases at J, with 11 bases between. The germline V gene has CDR1 SGHRS and CDR2 YFSETQ. Full variable domain (rest looked up from reference TRBV5-1 and TRBJ1-1): KAGVTQTPRYLIKTRGQQVTLSCSPISGHRSVSWYQQTPGQGLQFLFEYFSETQRNKGNFPGRFSGRQFSNSRSEMNVSTLELGDSALYLCASSLSQRGTEAFFGQGTRLTVV.

This clonotype was detected a few times. The chain couples TRBV24-1 to TRBJ2-1; D is tentatively TRBD1 or TRBD2 (5 bases each). Trimming took 3 bases from V and 0 from J, leaving 11 bases between them. The V gene's germline CDR1 is KGHDR and CDR2 SFDVKD. The CDR3 totals 16 residues. CDR3 DNA: TGTGCCACCAGTGATACTGGGGGAAGCTCCTACAATGAGCAGTTCTTC. Its protein product is CATSDTGGSSYNEQFF.

V usage is TRBV11-2 and J usage is TRBJ2-2; D tentatively reads TRBD1 or TRBD2 (5 bases each). Trimming stripped 4 bases from V and 1 base from J, with 13 bases between. The germline gives CDR1 SGHAT, CDR2 FQNNGV. The CDR3 spans 16 residues. The CDR3 region has the DNA TGTGCCAGCAGCTCACCCCGGGACGGGAACACCGGGGAGCTGTTTTTT. Translated, it gives CASSSPRDGNTGELFF.

This clonotype was picked up a small number of times. This chain joins TRBV30 and TRBJ1-4, with a possible D match to TRBD1 (5 bases). Germline-derived CDR1 and CDR2 are GTSNPN and SVGIG (reference sequence). V was cut by 7 bases and J by 4 bases, with 13 bases left in between. The CDR3 contains 13 residues. CDR3 region: CALDDRINEKLFF. In nucleotides, the CDR3 is TGTGCCTTGGACGACAGAATTAATGAAAAACTGTTTTTT.